The text below deals with one T cell receptor beta chain. The target antigen is unknown. Sequenced by immunoSEQ multiplex PCR; TCRdb stores in-frame clones only, minus some. Of some 160,000 clones listed, 88% are singletons. The source of the sample is a study of cytomegalovirus exposure and HLA in healthy donors. Study overall: A later analysis reported the same platform for the 100 to 150 validation repertoires and the roughly 630 first-cohort repertoires. Broader study findings: The classifier reportedly diagnosed cytomegalovirus status with high sensitivity and specificity. There were three CMV-associated chains whose specificity for CMV antigens was confirmed in vitro. A later analysis found first-cohort TCR clusters tended to co-occur in the approximately 110 validation repertoires.

Deletions cut 2 bases from V and 5 bases from J, with 10 bases between. The CDR3 contains 13 residues. In germline, CDR1 is SGHRS, CDR2 YFSETQ. The chain is built from TRBV5-1 and TRBJ2-5, with D perhaps matching TRBD2 (5 bases). The TCR sequence derives from a young man in good health and CMV-seronegative. The sample was PBMCs. The CDR3 region is CASSFTREETQYF. For the CDR3, the DNA is TGCGCCAGCAGCTTTACTAGAGAGGAGACCCAGTACTTC.